Below, one T cell receptor (beta chain) is given with its context. Its antigen is not identified. This record belongs to a study of cytomegalovirus exposure and HLA in healthy donors. Germline lookup yields CDR1 SGHRS and CDR2 YFSETQ. Between the trimmed V and J ends, which lost 1 base and 3 bases, there was a span of 7 bases. The length of the CDR3 is 13 residues. The PCR was carried out with 60 Vbeta primers and 13 Jbeta primers. Using immunoSEQ multiplex PCR, the repertoire was profiled, and TCRdb retains in-frame clones only, with some absent. The sample contains some 84,000 clones, more than 60% of which appear only once. Whole-study results and caveats: No immune exposure information besides CMV serostatus was available. As a later analysis revealed, most CMV-associated TCR beta chains appeared HLA-restricted.

The specimen was PBMCs. The clonotype comes from a boy aged 5 to 17 in good health and CMV-seronegative. This chain connects TRBV5-1 to TRBJ1-2; D unclear. Written as DNA, the CDR3 is TGCGCCAGCAGCTTGTCGGGAGACTATGGCTACACCTTC. Protein product: CASSLSGDYGYTF.